These T cell receptor beta chains were read from a single sample in a study of identical twins. TCRdb re-derived calls from the 5' RACE reads in MiXCR, one entry per CDR3 protein. This sample has 500,000 to 650,000 distinct CDR3 sequences, with just over 7% found just once. The sample was also linked to a second study, of yellow fever vaccine responses in identical twins.

The specimen was PBMCs. Receptors originate from a woman aged 18-29 years in good health. The CDR3 runs from the conserved cysteine through the conserved F or W. Each record gives: D gene, V gene, CDR3 length, J gene, clone size, CDR3 DNA, CDR3 protein. A D gene is named only where the DNA matches it firmly. For some rows the clone size is stated as once, few or many, or as a class when expanded; others skip it.

-	TRBV3-1	21	TRBJ2-2	many	TGTGCCAGCAGCCAAGTAGGGGGGGGCCGCGCGGGGGCCACGAACACCGGGGAGCTGTTTTTT	CASSQVGGGRAGATNTGELFF
-	TRBV29-1	13	TRBJ2-3	many	TGCAGCGTCACAGGGCCTAGCACAGATACGCAGTATTTT	CSVTGPSTDTQYF
-	TRBV27	15	TRBJ2-7	many	TGTGCCAGCAGCAATCCCAGCGGCAGGGGCCACGAGCAGTACTTC	CASSNPSGRGHEQYF
-	TRBV5-1	15	TRBJ1-1	few	TGCGCCAGCAGCCTAACAGTGCATCCACACACTGAAGCTTTCTTT	CASSLTVHPHTEAFF
TRBD1	TRBV11-2	16	TRBJ2-2	many	TGTGCCAGCAGCCAAGGGGACAGGAAGAACACCGGGGAGCTGTTTTTT	CASSQGDRKNTGELFF
TRBD1	TRBV10-3	14	TRBJ2-1	many	TGTGCCATCAGTTCGACAGGGTCCTACAATGAGCAGTTCTTC	CAISSTGSYNEQFF
TRBD2	TRBV15	16	TRBJ2-1	-	TGTGCCACCAGCAGAGATCTAGCGGGAGGTGGGAATGAGCAGTTCTTC	CATSRDLAGGGNEQFF
-	TRBV9	15	TRBJ2-2	few	TGTGCCAGCAGCGTATCCAGGGTCGGTGTCGGGGAGCTGTTTTTT	CASSVSRVGVGELFF
-	TRBV4-1	17	TRBJ1-4	-	TGCGCCAGCAGCCATGGATACAGGGTAGCAACTAATGAAAAACTGTTTTTT	CASSHGYRVATNEKLFF
-	TRBV2	14	TRBJ1-4	few	TGTGCCAGCAGCAAAGTTTTGTATGATGAAAAACTGTTTTTT	CASSKVLYDEKLFF
-	TRBV11-1	18	TRBJ2-2	-	TGTGCCAGCAGCTTCTCTGGCAGCAAGAGAGGAGGCGCCGGGGAGCTGTTTTTT	CASSFSGSKRGGAGELFF
TRBD1	TRBV2	15	TRBJ1-6	few	TGTGCCAGCAGCGATGGGACAGGTTATAATTCACCCCTCCACTTT	CASSDGTGYNSPLHF
TRBD1	TRBV20-1	16	TRBJ2-3	-	TGCAGTGCCCAACGGTGGGACAGGGGGCTGGCAGATACGCAGTATTTT	CSAQRWDRGLADTQYF
TRBD1	TRBV10-3	16	TRBJ1-1	few	TGTGCCATCAGTCCCGGGACAGGGGGCACAGGCACTGAAGCTTTCTTT	CAISPGTGGTGTEAFF
-	TRBV24-1	13	TRBJ2-7	many	TGTGCCACCAGTGACTCTGCCCGCTACGAGCAGTACTTC	CATSDSARYEQYF
TRBD2	TRBV5-1	16	TRBJ2-3	few	TGCGCCAGCCCTCGGACTAGCGGGAGGGCTGCAGATACGCAGTATTTT	CASPRTSGRAADTQYF
-	TRBV12-3/TRBV12-4	14	TRBJ2-7	-	TGTGCCAGCACCCGCCGCGGGTTGGGCTACGAGCAGTACTTC	CASTRRGLGYEQYF